The clone carrying this TCR beta chain was seen a few times. Its antigen remains unknown. Researchers tagged individual cDNA molecules with unique molecular identifiers. MiXCR was run by TCRdb on the 5' RACE reads, yielding one entry per CDR3 protein. The sample comprises about 56,000 distinct CDR3 sequences, roughly 15% of which are singletons, and over 4% rests with the top ten. The data derive from a study of early T cells in non-severe SARS-CoV-2 infection. Study as a whole: Sequenced material consisted of bulk RNA (from unsorted whole blood), and chains were unpaired. Study outcomes and limitations: VDJdb-based annotation leaned toward anti-spike CD8 responses and missed private and CD4 specificities.

The CDR3 spans 14 residues. Trimming pared 10 bases from V and 0 bases from J, leaving 10 bases between. Germline CDR1 LGHNT, CDR2 FRNRAP. The source of this sequence is an adult who was a healthcare worker with PCR-confirmed SARS-CoV-2 infection or an uninfected control (not recorded which). V is TRBV12-5 and J is TRBJ1-6; D call uncertain. This sample comprised whole blood, obtained at baseline. CDR3 nucleotide sequence: TGTGCTACCGCTGGGAGCTCCTATAATTCACCCCTCCACTTT. This codes for CATAGSSYNSPLHF. Combining the CDR3 with reference TRBV12-5 and TRBJ1-6 gives the whole variable domain DARVTQTPRHKVTEMGQEVTMRCQPILGHNTVFWYRQTMMQGLELLAYFRNRAPLDDSGMPKDRFSAEMPDATLATLKIQPSEPRDSAVYFCATAGSSYNSPLHFGNGTRLTVT.